One sample yielded the 29 T cell receptor beta chains listed below, sequenced in a study of cytomegalovirus exposure and HLA in healthy donors. In the PCR, 60 Vbeta and 13 Jbeta primers were used. Profiling relied on immunoSEQ multiplex PCR, and the TCRdb table lists in-frame clones only, not all of them. The repertoire holds 65,000 to 100,000 clones, with roughly 74% as singletons. Sequencing used PBMCs. The receptors come from a man in his forties or fifties in good health and CMV-seronegative.

The chain has TRBV5-1 and TRBJ2-7; 12 nucleotides line up with TRBD2. CDR3 size: 16 residues. Germline values: CDR1 SGHRS, CDR2 YFSETQ. J gave up 3 bases and V 3 bases, and 7 bases lay outside the gene matches. The CDR3 DNA is TGCGCCAGCAGCTCAGGACTAGCGGGGAAAAACTACGAGCAGTACTTC. Protein: CASSSGLAGKNYEQYF.

This clone showed up just once. The V and J genes are TRBV18 and TRBJ1-1; TRBD1 agrees at 7 bases. V trimming: 3 bases; J trimming: 3 bases; junction bases outside the gene matches: 7. CDR3 size: 15 residues. Germline values: CDR1 KGHSH, CDR2 LQKENI. For the CDR3, the DNA is TGTGCCAGCTCACCCGAGACAGGGAGGTACACTGAAGCTTTCTTT. It encodes CASSPETGRYTEAFF.

V gene TRBV5-1 combines with J gene TRBJ2-6; TRBD2 agrees at 8 bases. V lost 5 bases, J lost 0 bases, and 10 bases stayed unmatched. This CDR3 is 18 amino acids long. The V gene's germline CDR1 is SGHRS and CDR2 YFSETQ. CDR3 coding DNA: TGCGCCAGCAGTAGTTTCGGCGGGAGGATCTCTGGGGCCAACGTCCTGACTTTC. The encoded protein is CASSSFGGRISGANVLTF.

On this clone itself: One junction end does not reproduce the germline sequence, and a read error may be involved. The chain is built from TRBV20-1 and TRBJ1-1; D not resolved. The CDR3 loop spans 11 amino acids. Germline CDR1 DFQATT, CDR2 SNEGSKA (reference sequence). The CDR3 nucleotides read TGCAGTGCCGCCAGACCCGGAGAGCCGATCTTT. Amino acid sequence: CSAARPGEPIF.

The gene calls are TRBV11-2 and TRBJ1-6; TRBD1 might be the D (5 bases). Trimming left V 6 bases short and J 9 bases short, with 12 bases between. Germline-derived CDR1 and CDR2 are SGHAT and FQNNGV. The CDR3 extends over 13 amino acids. CDR3 in DNA: TGTGCCAGCAGAACATTGGGGGGTTCACCCCTCCACTTT. Translation gives CASRTLGGSPLHF.

The chain has TRBV29-1 and TRBJ1-2, with 11 bases matching TRBD1. This CDR3 comprises 13 residues. CDR1 and CDR2 from the germline V gene are SQVTM and ANQGSEA. Losses at the gene ends were 6 bases for V and 7 bases for J; bases not matched to a gene: 7. CDR3 protein: CSVTGQGAIGYTF. The CDR3 DNA reads TGCAGCGTGACAGGACAGGGGGCTATTGGCTACACCTTC.

This sequence joins TRBV6-1 and TRBJ1-2; the D gene is possibly TRBD1 (6 bases). Germline CDR1 reads MNHNS; CDR2 reads SASEGT. V dropped 10 bases and J dropped 7 bases, with 13 bases sitting between them. CDR3 length: 11 residues. Here the CDR3 DNA reads TGTGCCACCACGCAGGACAGTGGCTACACCTTC. Translation gives CATTQDSGYTF.

This clone was seen only once. This chain links TRBV6-5 with TRBJ2-7, with TRBD2 as a possible D gene (7 bases). Trimming cost V 0 bases and J 4 bases, with 16 bases left between them. Germline V gives CDR1 MNHEY, CDR2 SVGAGI. The CDR3 consists of 16 residues. The CDR3 bases are TGTGCCAGCAGTTACTCGAGTCAGGCGGGGGCTTACGAGCAGTACTTC. The encoded protein is CASSYSSQAGAYEQYF.

As regards this clone: The same CDR3 is also encoded by other DNA sequences in this sample. This chain connects TRBV5-1 to TRBJ1-1; 8 bases are a match to TRBD1. V shed 0 bases, J shed 8 bases, and the junction held 0 bases outside the gene matches. This CDR3 comprises 12 residues. Germline-derived CDR1 and CDR2 are SGHRS and YFSETQ. The CDR3 region has the DNA TGCGCCAGCAGCTTGGGACAGGGGGAAGCTTTCTTT. This gives the protein CASSLGQGEAFF.

This chain joins TRBV18 and TRBJ1-1, with D unresolved. The CDR3 loop spans 14 amino acids. Trimming cost V 3 bases and J 3 bases, with 11 bases left between them. In germline, CDR1 is KGHSH, CDR2 LQKENI. The CDR3 coding sequence is TGTGCCAGCTCACCCTACGAGGCGCACACTGAAGCTTTCTTT. Translation: CASSPYEAHTEAFF.

This sequence joins TRBV27 and TRBJ2-7, with a weak D call TRBD1 (6 bases). Germline lookup yields CDR1 MNHEY and CDR2 SMNVEV (reference sequence). The CDR3 covers 15 residues. Trimming removed 2 bases at V and 3 bases at J, with 14 bases between. CDR3: CASSLQGHLSYEQYF. In DNA, the CDR3 is TGTGCCAGCAGTTTACAGGGACACCTAAGCTACGAGCAGTACTTC.

The rearrangement links TRBV29-1 to TRBJ2-7, with 9 bases that match TRBD2. The CDR3 runs to 15 residues. The germline gives CDR1 SQVTM, CDR2 ANQGSEA. Trimming cost V 0 bases and J 6 bases; bases outside gene matches: 9. CDR3 nucleotide sequence: TGCAGCGTTGAAGATCGGGCGGGGGGGCCTGGCGAGCAGTACTTC. Protein product: CSVEDRAGGPGEQYF.

This clone came up once. This chain uses TRBV6-5 with TRBJ2-1, with TRBD1 identical over 7 bases. After removal of 4 bases from V and 0 bases from J, the junction contained 0 bases not matched to a gene. CDR1 and CDR2 from the germline V gene are MNHEY and SVGAGI. The CDR3 is 14 residues long. The CDR3 nucleotides read TGTGCCAGCAGTTCAGGGGGCTCCTACAATGAGCAGTTCTTC. Translated: CASSSGGSYNEQFF.

This clone was observed a few times. The V call is TRBV5-6, the J call TRBJ1-1; 9 bases are a match to TRBD1. From germline, CDR1 is SGHDT and CDR2 YYEEEE. V was pared by 1 base and J by 0 bases, with 1 base of the junction left unmatched. This CDR3 is built from 15 residues. Here the CDR3 reads CASSLWTGVNTEAFF. The CDR3 DNA reads TGTGCCAGCAGCTTGTGGACAGGGGTGAACACTGAAGCTTTCTTT.

This clone has only one observation. One end of the junction is discordant with germline, which a read error may explain. The V gene is TRBV7-9, the J gene TRBJ1-2; D is perhaps TRBD1 (5 bases). Germline V gene data show CDR1 as SEHNR and CDR2 as FQNEAQ (reference sequence). The CDR3 is 13 amino acids. The CDR3 sequence: CSSSLGADYGYTF. CDR3 sequence (DNA): TGTTCCAGCAGCTTAGGGGCAGACTATGGCTACACCTTC.

This chain uses TRBV7-6 with TRBJ1-1, with 7 bases fitting TRBD1. J gave up 4 bases and V 5 bases, and 4 bases lay outside the gene matches. Per germline, CDR1 SGHVS and CDR2 FNYEAQ. The CDR3 has 13 amino acids. CDR3 DNA: TGTGCCAGCAGCACAACAGGGGTCACTGAAGCTTTCTTT. This sequence encodes CASSTTGVTEAFF.

This chain links TRBV6-6 with TRBJ2-1; 7 bases map to TRBD2. J was trimmed by 0 bases and V by 5 bases; bases with no gene match: 7. Germline CDR1 reads MNHNY; CDR2 reads SVGAGI (reference sequence). This CDR3 comprises 16 residues. CDR3 in DNA: TGTGCCAGCAGTACGAGCGGGGCGAGCTCCTACAATGAGCAGTTCTTC. Protein product: CASSTSGASSYNEQFF.

The J gene is TRBJ2-5, the V gene TRBV7-9; tentatively, D is TRBD1 (5 bases). V was clipped by 5 bases and J by 11 bases, with 15 bases between them. There are 12 residues in the CDR3. Germline V gives CDR1 SEHNR, CDR2 FQNEAQ (reference sequence). The CDR3, as DNA: TGTGCCAGCAGCGAAGACAGTAGTGAGCAGTACTTC. Protein product: CASSEDSSEQYF.

The chain recombines TRBV28 with TRBJ1-1; D perhaps matches TRBD1 (6 bases). Trimming cost V 6 bases and J 3 bases, with 17 bases left between them. The CDR3 spans 15 residues. From germline, CDR1 is MDHEN and CDR2 SYDVKM. The CDR3 loop is CASSPYRVRYTEAFF. The CDR3 DNA is TGTGCCAGCAGCCCTTACAGGGTTAGATACACTGAAGCTTTCTTT.

The chain is built from TRBV5-1 and TRBJ2-2; TRBD2 aligns across 7 bases. The V segment lost 0 bases and the J segment 4 bases; nucleotides outside the gene matches: 6. Germline V gives CDR1 SGHRS, CDR2 YFSETQ. This CDR3 comprises 16 residues. The CDR3 DNA reads TGCGCCAGCAGCTTGGGCACAGGCGGGAGCACCGGGGAGCTGTTTTTT. This codes for CASSLGTGGSTGELFF.

The chain links TRBV30 to TRBJ1-2; 9 bases are shared with TRBD1. With 4 bases clipped from V and 3 bases from J, the junction kept 6 bases outside the gene matches. Germline values: CDR1 GTSNPN, CDR2 SVGIG (reference sequence). The CDR3 extends over 14 amino acids. CDR3 sequence: CAWTRDRVDYGYTF. The CDR3 nucleotides are TGTGCCTGGACCCGGGACAGGGTCGACTATGGCTACACCTTC.

V gene TRBV5-1 combines with J gene TRBJ1-2, with D maybe TRBD1 (6 bases). Germline V gene data show CDR1 as SGHRS and CDR2 as YFSETQ. The CDR3 sequence is 15 residues long. V dropped 4 bases and J dropped 4 bases, with 17 bases sitting between them. For the CDR3, the DNA is TGCGCCAGCAGCCCGGGACAAGTCGGTATCTATGGCTACACCTTC. It translates to CASSPGQVGIYGYTF.

The sample holds a few counts of this clone. The chain is built from TRBV7-9 and TRBJ1-1; 7 positions match TRBD1. The V gene's germline CDR1 is SEHNR and CDR2 FQNEAQ (reference sequence). V lost 5 bases to trimming and J lost 3 bases; unmatched junction nucleotides: 12. This CDR3 contains 16 residues. CDR3 amino acids: CASSAKQGFGYTEAFF. In DNA form, the CDR3 reads TGTGCCAGCAGCGCAAAACAGGGGTTCGGGTACACTGAAGCTTTCTTT.

Only a few counts were recorded for this clone. The chain is built from TRBV5-1 and TRBJ2-1; TRBD1 matches 10 bases. This CDR3 has 15 amino acids. Germline trimming cut 3 bases from V and 7 bases from J; bases unmatched to any gene: 7. Germline V gives CDR1 SGHRS, CDR2 YFSETQ. The CDR3 spells CASSSGQGGLNEQFF. The CDR3 bases are TGCGCCAGCAGCTCTGGACAGGGGGGCCTTAATGAGCAGTTCTTC.

The gene calls are TRBV6-5 and TRBJ2-7, with a weak D call TRBD2 (6 bases). The CDR3 sequence is 12 residues long. Looked up from germline, CDR1 is MNHEY and CDR2 is SVGAGI. V was pared by 9 bases and J by 7 bases, with 16 bases between. CDR3 DNA: TGTGCCAGTACCCGGGAGTCCGGTGAGCAGTACTTC. Its protein product is CASTRESGEQYF.

The V and J genes are TRBV7-3 and TRBJ2-1; 7 bases are shared with TRBD2. The J segment lost 8 bases and the V segment lost 5 bases, leaving 9 bases of the junction unmatched. The CDR3 has 14 residues. Germline CDR1 and CDR2: SGHTA and FQGTGA. The CDR3 DNA is TGTGCCAGCAGCCAGGGACTAAGCCTCCATGAGCAGTTCTTC. Translation: CASSQGLSLHEQFF.

The chain recombines TRBV7-2 with TRBJ1-5; 8 nucleotides align to TRBD1. CDR3 size: 14 residues. Germline CDR1 reads SGHTA; CDR2 reads FQGNSA. V lost 3 bases and J lost 6; bases outside the gene matches: 4. The CDR3 DNA is TGTGCCAGCAGCTTTGGACAGGGCGGTCAGCCCCAGCATTTT. Residues: CASSFGQGGQPQHF.

This clone appeared a few times. This chain connects TRBV10-3 to TRBJ2-7, with TRBD1 matching over 7 bases. Germline V CDR1 and CDR2: ENHRY, SYGVKD. This CDR3 is built from 12 residues. The junction had 0 bases not matched to a gene; V was cut back by 4 bases and J by 3 bases. CDR3 loop: CAISGDSYEQYF. CDR3 sequence (DNA): TGTGCCATCAGTGGGGACAGCTACGAGCAGTACTTC.

The V gene is TRBV5-1, the J gene TRBJ2-2; the D gene is possibly TRBD2 (6 bases). Trimming stripped 1 base from V and 7 bases from J, with 17 bases between. Germline CDR1 is SGHRS and CDR2 is YFSETQ. This CDR3 spans 16 amino acids. CDR3 loop: CASSLLVGSSVGELFF. The CDR3 nucleotides are TGCGCCAGCAGCTTGCTGGTCGGGAGTTCGGTCGGGGAGCTGTTTTTT.